A selection of T cell receptor beta chains follows, all from one sample in a study of shared clonotypes between healthy human individuals. TCRdb's table, derived via immunoSEQ multiplex PCR, lists solely in-frame clones and lacks some. The table lists 1.5 million to 1.9 million clones, 95% to 99% of them singletons. The sample taken for sequencing was naive CD4+ T cells sorted from blood. The receptors shown here come from a man younger than 40 in good health. Each CDR3 is given with its conserved first and last residue. The D gene is left open where the match is weak. Not every row has a clone size; where given, it reads once, few, many or a size class.

D gene: .
clone size: .
J gene: TRBJ1-2
V gene: TRBV27
CDR3 DNA: TGTGCCAGCAGCTTACAGGGTTCTTATGGCTACACCTTC
CDR3 protein: CASSLQGSYGYTF

D gene: .
clone size: .
J gene: TRBJ2-5
V gene: TRBV18
CDR3 DNA: TGTGCCAGCTCATTTCGGGGTCAAGAGACCCAGTACTTC
CDR3 protein: CASSFRGQETQYF

D gene: TRBD1
clone size: .
J gene: TRBJ1-5
V gene: TRBV2
CDR3 DNA: TGTGCCAGCAGCGCTAGCAGGGGGAATCAGCCCCAGCATTTT
CDR3 protein: CASSASRGNQPQHF

D gene: .
clone size: .
J gene: TRBJ1-5
V gene: TRBV30
CDR3 DNA: TGTGCCTGGAGTGGGACAGATGGCCAGCCCCAGCATTTT
CDR3 protein: CAWSGTDGQPQHF

D gene: TRBD1
clone size: .
J gene: TRBJ2-7
V gene: TRBV7-2
CDR3 DNA: TGTGCCAGCAGCGTCCTTCAAGGACAGGGACCCTACGAGCAGTACTTC
CDR3 protein: CASSVLQGQGPYEQYF

D gene: .
clone size: .
J gene: TRBJ1-5
V gene: TRBV6-6
CDR3 DNA: TGTGCCAGCAGTCACGGGGCCGGTCAGCCCCAGCATTTT
CDR3 protein: CASSHGAGQPQHF

D gene: .
clone size: .
J gene: TRBJ2-2
V gene: TRBV27
CDR3 DNA: TGTGCCAGCAGTCAGAGGTCTTGGGCCGGGGAGCTGTTTTTT
CDR3 protein: CASSQRSWAGELFF

D gene: .
clone size: .
J gene: TRBJ1-3
V gene: TRBV18
CDR3 DNA: TGTGCCAGCTCACCTAAAACCTCTGGAAACACCATATATTTT
CDR3 protein: CASSPKTSGNTIYF

D gene: .
clone size: .
J gene: TRBJ2-2
V gene: TRBV11-2
CDR3 DNA: TGTGCCAGCAGCTTAGGCCCGAACACCGGGGAGCTGTTTTTT
CDR3 protein: CASSLGPNTGELFF

D gene: .
clone size: .
J gene: TRBJ1-1
V gene: TRBV4-2
CDR3 DNA: TGTGCCAGCAGCCAAGACCCGGCCGTTGAAGCTTTCTTT
CDR3 protein: CASSQDPAVEAFF

D gene: TRBD2
clone size: .
J gene: TRBJ2-1
V gene: TRBV19
CDR3 DNA: TGTGCCAGTAGTATCTACTTAGCGGGAAACCGGAATGAGCAGTTCTTC
CDR3 protein: CASSIYLAGNRNEQFF

D gene: .
clone size: .
J gene: TRBJ2-1
V gene: TRBV15
CDR3 DNA: TGTGCCACCAGCAGAGGGGGGCAGGTGGGCTACAATGAGCAGTTCTTC
CDR3 protein: CATSRGGQVGYNEQFF

D gene: TRBD1
clone size: .
J gene: TRBJ2-4
V gene: TRBV2
CDR3 DNA: TGTGCCAGCCAAACCCACCGCGGGACAGGGACGAAAAACATTCAGTACTTC
CDR3 protein: CASQTHRGTGTKNIQYF

D gene: .
clone size: .
J gene: TRBJ2-1
V gene: TRBV4-1
CDR3 DNA: TGCGCCAGCAGCCAAATCATTGGGGCTTACAATGAGCAGTTCTTC
CDR3 protein: CASSQIIGAYNEQFF

D gene: .
clone size: .
J gene: TRBJ2-7
V gene: TRBV7-8
CDR3 DNA: TGTGCCAGCAGCTCCTCTTTCTCCTACGAGCAGTACTTC
CDR3 protein: CASSSSFSYEQYF

D gene: .
clone size: .
J gene: TRBJ2-1
V gene: TRBV5-1
CDR3 DNA: TGCGCCAGCAGCTTGGTACAGAGCTCCTACAATGAGCAGTTCTTC
CDR3 protein: CASSLVQSSYNEQFF

D gene: TRBD1
clone size: .
J gene: TRBJ2-7
V gene: TRBV6-1
CDR3 DNA: TGTGCCACCCGGGACAGGGGGGCCTACGAGCAGTACTTC
CDR3 protein: CATRDRGAYEQYF

D gene: .
clone size: .
J gene: TRBJ2-2
V gene: TRBV9
CDR3 DNA: TGTGCCAGCAGCGTAGGACCAACTACCTTCAACACCGGGGAGCTGTTTTTT
CDR3 protein: CASSVGPTTFNTGELFF

D gene: .
clone size: .
J gene: TRBJ1-2
V gene: TRBV5-1
CDR3 DNA: TGCGCCAGCAGCTCCGACACAAACTATGGCTACACCTTC
CDR3 protein: CASSSDTNYGYTF

D gene: TRBD2
clone size: .
J gene: TRBJ2-1
V gene: TRBV5-1
CDR3 DNA: TGCGCCAGCAGCAGGGACTTTAGCGGGAGTCTAGACAATGAGCAGTTCTTC
CDR3 protein: CASSRDFSGSLDNEQFF

D gene: TRBD2
clone size: .
J gene: TRBJ2-7
V gene: TRBV2
CDR3 DNA: TGTGCCAGCGGATCGGGGGGAACCTACGAGCAGTACTTC
CDR3 protein: CASGSGGTYEQYF

D gene: TRBD1
clone size: .
J gene: TRBJ1-5
V gene: TRBV6-1
CDR3 DNA: TGTGCCAACGGGGACAGCGGATATAGCAATCAGCCCCAGCATTTT
CDR3 protein: CANGDSGYSNQPQHF

D gene: .
clone size: .
J gene: TRBJ1-1
V gene: TRBV29-1
CDR3 DNA: TGCAGCGTTGTCCTAGGACTGGCGAACACTGAAGCTTTCTTT
CDR3 protein: CSVVLGLANTEAFF

D gene: .
clone size: .
J gene: TRBJ2-7
V gene: TRBV11-2
CDR3 DNA: TGTGCCAGCAGCTTAGAATTCGGTCTAGACGTCTTCGAGCAGTACTTC
CDR3 protein: CASSLEFGLDVFEQYF

D gene: .
clone size: .
J gene: TRBJ2-5
V gene: TRBV11-2
CDR3 DNA: TGTGCCAGCAGCTACCATTACGGGACAAACCAAGAGACCCAGTACTTC
CDR3 protein: CASSYHYGTNQETQYF

D gene: TRBD1
clone size: .
J gene: TRBJ2-7
V gene: TRBV9
CDR3 DNA: TGTGCCAGCAGCTATAATCTGGGACAGAGCTACGAGCAGTACTTC
CDR3 protein: CASSYNLGQSYEQYF

D gene: TRBD1
clone size: .
J gene: TRBJ1-1
V gene: TRBV6-5
CDR3 DNA: TGTGCCAGCAGTTACTACAGGGGTGGTACTGAAGCTTTCTTT
CDR3 protein: CASSYYRGGTEAFF

D gene: TRBD2
clone size: once
J gene: TRBJ2-1
V gene: TRBV27
CDR3 DNA: TGTGCCAGCAGTTTCCTAGCGGGAGGTCTGTATGAGCAGTTCTTC
CDR3 protein: CASSFLAGGLYEQFF

D gene: TRBD1
clone size: .
J gene: TRBJ2-1
V gene: TRBV18
CDR3 DNA: TGTGCCAGCTCACCGCTCCGGACAGGGAGCTCCTACAATGAGCAGTTCTTC
CDR3 protein: CASSPLRTGSSYNEQFF

D gene: TRBD1
clone size: .
J gene: TRBJ2-7
V gene: TRBV5-1
CDR3 DNA: TGCGCCAGCAGCTTGGTACAGGGGGCCTACGAGCAGTACTTC
CDR3 protein: CASSLVQGAYEQYF

D gene: TRBD2
clone size: .
J gene: TRBJ2-5
V gene: TRBV2
CDR3 DNA: TGTGCCAGCAGTGAGCTTGCGGGAGGAGAGACCCAGTACTTC
CDR3 protein: CASSELAGGETQYF

D gene: TRBD2
clone size: .
J gene: TRBJ2-3
V gene: TRBV5-4
CDR3 DNA: TGTGCCAGCAGCTTGCTGTCTAGCGGGAAGAATACGCAGTATTTT
CDR3 protein: CASSLLSSGKNTQYF

D gene: TRBD2
clone size: .
J gene: TRBJ2-5
V gene: TRBV5-6
CDR3 DNA: TGTGCCAGCAGCCCGGGACTAGTTGTAGAGACCCAGTACTTC
CDR3 protein: CASSPGLVVETQYF

D gene: TRBD1
clone size: .
J gene: TRBJ1-1
V gene: TRBV2
CDR3 DNA: TGTGCCAGCAGGGATAGAGCAGGGGGCCAGAACACTGAAGCTTTCTTT
CDR3 protein: CASRDRAGGQNTEAFF

D gene: .
clone size: .
J gene: TRBJ2-6
V gene: TRBV6-6
CDR3 DNA: TGTGCCAGCAGTTACTTCCAAGCCTCTGGGGCCAACGTCCTGACTTTC
CDR3 protein: CASSYFQASGANVLTF

D gene: .
clone size: .
J gene: TRBJ1-2
V gene: TRBV5-4
CDR3 DNA: TGTGCCAGCACCCCGGGACGGACTTTCGGCTACACCTTC
CDR3 protein: CASTPGRTFGYTF

D gene: TRBD1
clone size: once
J gene: TRBJ1-5
V gene: TRBV19
CDR3 DNA: TGTGCCAGTAGTCCCGGACAGGGAAGCAATCAGCCCCAGCATTTT
CDR3 protein: CASSPGQGSNQPQHF

D gene: TRBD1
clone size: .
J gene: TRBJ1-2
V gene: TRBV19
CDR3 DNA: TGTGCCAGTAGGTCGGACAGGGAGCGAAATTATGGCTACACCTTC
CDR3 protein: CASRSDRERNYGYTF

D gene: TRBD2
clone size: once
J gene: TRBJ2-5
V gene: TRBV7-6
CDR3 DNA: TGTGCCAGCAGCCCCAACCGCGAGGCCAGACTAGCGGGAGACCCCGGGGAGACCCAGTACTTC
CDR3 protein: CASSPNREARLAGDPGETQYF

D gene: TRBD1
clone size: .
J gene: TRBJ1-2
V gene: TRBV7-9
CDR3 DNA: TGTGCCAGCAGCTTATCGACCGGGACAGGGGATGCTGGCTACACCTTC
CDR3 protein: CASSLSTGTGDAGYTF

D gene: .
clone size: .
J gene: TRBJ2-3
V gene: TRBV14
CDR3 DNA: TGTGCCAGCAGCCGCGGACTTGTGACGGATACGCAGTATTTT
CDR3 protein: CASSRGLVTDTQYF

D gene: TRBD2
clone size: .
J gene: TRBJ2-2
V gene: TRBV6-4
CDR3 DNA: TGTGCCAGCAGTGCACTAGCGGGGAACACCGGGGAGCTGTTTTTT
CDR3 protein: CASSALAGNTGELFF

D gene: .
clone size: .
J gene: TRBJ2-1
V gene: TRBV30
CDR3 DNA: TGTGCCTGGAGGGTTAGGGGTTCGAGCAATGAGCAGTTCTTC
CDR3 protein: CAWRVRGSSNEQFF

D gene: .
clone size: .
J gene: TRBJ2-3
V gene: TRBV5-1
CDR3 DNA: TGCGCCAGCAGCTCGGACAGCGGCGCGCAGTATTTT
CDR3 protein: CASSSDSGAQYF

D gene: .
clone size: .
J gene: TRBJ2-7
V gene: TRBV13
CDR3 DNA: TGTGCCAGCAGCCCGATGCCTCAGACAGGCGAGGGATCCTACGAGCAGTACTTC
CDR3 protein: CASSPMPQTGEGSYEQYF

D gene: .
clone size: .
J gene: TRBJ2-7
V gene: TRBV6-1
CDR3 DNA: TGTGCCAGCAGAAGGACAGTTTACGAGCAGTACTTC
CDR3 protein: CASRRTVYEQYF

D gene: .
clone size: .
J gene: TRBJ1-5
V gene: TRBV7-2
CDR3 DNA: TGTGCCAGCAGCGGTGGGATCAATCAGCCCCAGCATTTT
CDR3 protein: CASSGGINQPQHF

D gene: .
clone size: .
J gene: TRBJ1-4
V gene: TRBV19
CDR3 DNA: TGTGCCAGTACCACAAGCCAGGGAGGAAAACTGTTTTTT
CDR3 protein: CASTTSQGGKLFF

D gene: .
clone size: .
J gene: TRBJ2-2
V gene: TRBV18
CDR3 DNA: TGTGCCAGCTCACCGGGGGAAACCACCGGGGAGCTGTTTTTT
CDR3 protein: CASSPGETTGELFF

D gene: .
clone size: .
J gene: TRBJ1-2
V gene: TRBV6-1
CDR3 DNA: TGTGCCAGCAGTGAAATGCCACGAGGGCATTACACCTTC
CDR3 protein: CASSEMPRGHYTF

D gene: .
clone size: .
J gene: TRBJ2-2
V gene: TRBV5-1
CDR3 DNA: TGCGCCAGCAGCCCCGGGGGACACGGCACCGGGGAGCTGTTTTTT
CDR3 protein: CASSPGGHGTGELFF

D gene: .
clone size: .
J gene: TRBJ2-7
V gene: TRBV2
CDR3 DNA: TGTGCCAGCACCTCCCTTCCCCATACTCATTTC
CDR3 protein: CASTSLPHTHF

D gene: TRBD2
clone size: .
J gene: TRBJ2-1
V gene: TRBV6-5
CDR3 DNA: TGTGCCAGCAGTTACCTAGCGGGAGGATCCTACAATGAGCAGTTCTTC
CDR3 protein: CASSYLAGGSYNEQFF

D gene: .
clone size: .
J gene: TRBJ2-5
V gene: TRBV29-1
CDR3 DNA: TGCAGCGTTGGGTCGGGACGTGAGACCCAGTACTTC
CDR3 protein: CSVGSGRETQYF

D gene: .
clone size: .
J gene: TRBJ2-3
V gene: TRBV9
CDR3 DNA: TGTGCCAGCAGCGTACTCGGAGATACGCAGTATTTT
CDR3 protein: CASSVLGDTQYF